Listed below are T cell receptor beta chains from one sample, sequenced in a study of human T cells and chemical hapten exposure. From the RACE reads, TCRdb called clonotypes with MiXCR, one entry per CDR3 protein. The sample lists over 50,000 distinct CDR3 sequences, 9.5% to 10% occurring once. Material: whole blood, obtained in connection with sensitization to the hapten diphenylcyclopropenone (DPC). The receptors come from a woman younger than 45 with alopecia areata. Some clones in this sample may be carry-over from other donors' samples. Both conserved end residues are part of each CDR3. D genes are given only for firm matches. Clone size is stated in some rows and not others, as once, few, many or a class when expanded.

>TRBV4-2|TRBJ1-1|15|-|many
CASSQVLSEGTEAFF
TGTGCCAGCAGCCAAGTTTTGTCAGAAGGCACTGAAGCTTTCTTT
>TRBV19|TRBJ2-7|16|-|few
CASSIGFGHSTYEQYF
TGTGCCAGTAGTATAGGGTTTGGACACTCGACCTACGAGCAGTACTTC
>TRBV6-5|TRBJ1-6|14|TRBD1|few
CASSQDRGRSPLHF
TGTGCCAGCAGCCAGGACAGGGGGAGGTCACCCCTCCACTTT
>TRBV25-1|TRBJ2-3|17|-|-
CASSPTMEDQGTDTQYF
TGTGCCAGCAGTCCGACTATGGAAGATCAGGGCACAGATACGCAGTATTTT
>TRBV24-1|TRBJ2-5|16|-|many
CATSDVSVGTQETQYF
TGTGCCACCAGTGATGTCTCAGTCGGAACTCAAGAGACCCAGTACTTC
>TRBV12-3/TRBV12-4|TRBJ2-3|15|TRBD2|few
CASSLSGDSTDTQYF
TGTGCCAGCAGTTTAAGCGGGGATAGCACAGATACGCAGTATTTT
>TRBV12-3/TRBV12-4|TRBJ2-1|15|TRBD1|many
CASSLGRQGGLEQFF
TGTGCCAGCAGTTTAGGAAGACAGGGGGGGTTGGAGCAGTTCTTC
>TRBV27|TRBJ1-5|15|-|-
CASSLVGGGNQPQHF
TGTGCCAGCAGTTTAGTGGGGGGCGGCAATCAGCCCCAGCATTTT
>TRBV7-9|TRBJ1-1|13|-|few
CASSLDPTIEAFF
TGTGCCAGCAGCTTAGACCCGACGATTGAAGCTTTCTTT
>TRBV6-1|TRBJ2-3|12|-|-
CASMGGTDTQYF
TGTGCCAGCATGGGGGGCACAGATACGCAGTATTTT